The source of this T cell receptor (beta chain) is a study of OX40 agonist ivuxolimab in advanced cancers. Germline V gene lookup returns CDR1 SEHNR and CDR2 FQNEAQ (reference sequence). Trimming removed 4 bases from V and 3 bases from J; junction bases left unmatched: 2. This CDR3 has 16 amino acids. The sample holds one count of this clone. Sequencing was performed with immunoSEQ multiplex PCR; in TCRdb, only in-frame clones are kept and a portion is missing. Among about 89,000 clones listed, 70% to 90% were seen once. The rearrangement links TRBV7-9 to TRBJ2-3, with 15 nucleotides matching TRBD2. The sequenced sample was CD4+ or CD8+ T cells sorted from blood, obtained in a trial of the OX40 agonist ivuxolimab. This TCR was sampled from an adult with an advanced solid tumor such as melanoma, head and neck, liver or kidney cancer. As DNA, the CDR3 is TGTGCCAGCAGCTCCGGGACTAGCGGGAGGACAGATACGCAGTATTTT. It yields the protein CASSSGTSGRTDTQYF.